This entry lists 23 T cell receptor beta chains sequenced from one sample in a study of T cells in Graves' hyperthyroidism and ophthalmopathy. Regions amplified from RNA transcripts were the TCR beta CDR3 regions. Researchers ran a first-round RT-PCR on the TCR CDR3 using the HTBI primer set. One entry per CDR3 protein results from TCRdb running MiXCR on the multiplex PCR reads. The sample records under 250,000 distinct CDR3 sequences, about 15% being singletons. The sequencing input was blood. These receptor sequences come from a woman aged 45-59 years with Graves' hyperthyroidism.

As to this clonotype: An end of the junction does not agree with germline; a read error may underlie this. The V call is TRBV9, the J call TRBJ2-1; tentative D call: TRBD1 (6 bases). The CDR3 sequence is 16 residues long. Germline values: CDR1 SGDLS, CDR2 YYNGEE. The CDR3 nucleotides read TGTGCCAGCAGCGCCGAACAGGGCCGAGGCTACCATGAGCAGTTCTTC. It codes for CASSAEQGRGYHEQFF.

This clonotype was recorded at least ten times. The chain couples TRBV29-1 to TRBJ1-1; the D gene is possibly TRBD1 (6 bases). In germline, CDR1 is SQVTM, CDR2 ANQGSEA. V lost 5 bases and J 3 bases, leaving 10 bases between the germline ends. The CDR3 has 12 amino acids. CDR3 residues: CSVTQGDTEAFF. DNA for the CDR3: TGCAGCGTTACACAGGGCGACACTGAAGCTTTCTTT.

This clonotype turned up a few times. The CDR3 region is CASSYDRGIGSPLHF. The CDR3 DNA reads TGTGCCAGCAGCTACGACAGGGGGATCGGTTCACCCCTCCACTTT. The rearrangement joins TRBV11-2 to TRBJ1-6; 9 positions match TRBD1. The CDR3 runs to 15 residues. Losses at the gene ends were 4 bases for V and 9 bases for J; bases not matched to a gene: 7. CDR1 and CDR2 from the germline V gene are SGHAT and FQNNGV.

In the case of this clonotype: A read error is possible here, since a much larger clone lies one base away. The chain links TRBV6-1 to TRBJ2-1; 10 nucleotides agree with TRBD2. The trim removed 10 bases at V and 4 bases at J, leaving 7 bases unmatched. Germline CDR1 and CDR2: MNHNS and SASEGT. The CDR3 covers 14 residues. CDR3 region: CATAGTSEYNEQFF. In DNA, the CDR3 is TGTGCCACAGCCGGGACTAGCGAATACAATGAGCAGTTCTTC.

This clonotype was seen ten or more times. The V gene is TRBV6-1, the J gene TRBJ2-1; tentatively, D is TRBD2 (6 bases). Germline V gene lookup returns CDR1 MNHNS and CDR2 SASEGT. The V end lost 0 bases, the J end lost 4 bases, and 13 bases lay between the germline ends. This CDR3 is 16 amino acids long. CDR3 sequence: CASSEAIGSDYNEQFF. CDR3 in DNA: TGTGCCAGCAGTGAAGCGATCGGGAGTGATTACAATGAGCAGTTCTTC.

The chain recombines TRBV6-1 with TRBJ1-1; D gene uncertain. CDR1 and CDR2 from the germline V gene are MNHNS and SASEGT. V was trimmed by 8 bases and J by 5 bases, leaving 6 bases between them. The CDR3 covers 10 residues. In DNA form, the CDR3 reads TGTGCCAGCGGGCGGACTGAAGCTTTCTTT. Residues: CASGRTEAFF.

This clonotype has more than one count but fewer than ten. V and J are TRBV24-1 and TRBJ2-1; D not certain. Germline V CDR1 and CDR2: KGHDR, SFDVKD. Deletions cut 5 bases from V and 0 bases from J, with 10 bases between. This CDR3 has 15 amino acids. The CDR3: CATSVEGYSYNEQFF. The CDR3 nucleotides read TGTGCCACCAGTGTAGAAGGATACTCCTACAATGAGCAGTTCTTC.

Ten or more counts support this clonotype. This chain links TRBV12-3 or TRBV12-4 with TRBJ1-3; unclear D gene. The CDR3 runs 15 residues. V was shortened by 4 bases and J by 4 bases, with 14 bases between the two germline ends. CDR3 DNA: TGTGCCAGCAGTTCCCTGGAGGGTAGCGGAAACACCATATATTTT. It specifies CASSSLEGSGNTIYF.

This clonotype was seen ten or more times. The V call is TRBV18, the J call TRBJ1-1, with D maybe TRBD1 (5 bases). The CDR3 extends over 14 amino acids. Germline V gene data show CDR1 as KGHSH and CDR2 as LQKENI. The V end lost 2 bases, the J end lost 7 bases, and 14 bases lay between the germline ends. The CDR3 region is CASSPFSGNDEAFF. As DNA, the CDR3 is TGTGCCAGCTCACCATTTTCAGGGAACGATGAAGCTTTCTTT.

This clonotype was counted many times. CDR3 DNA sequence: TGCAGTGCTAGAATACCGGGACAGGGGCAATTCGAGCAGTTCTTC. Its translation is CSARIPGQGQFEQFF. This rearrangement joins TRBV20-1 to TRBJ2-1, with 10 bases lining up with TRBD1. Unmatched junction bases numbered 11, after V lost 2 bases and J lost 10 bases. Germline-derived CDR1 and CDR2 are DFQATT and SNEGSKA (reference sequence). The CDR3 runs to 15 residues.

This clonotype was detected ten times or more. The genes are TRBV7-3 and TRBJ2-7; 10 positions agree with TRBD1. CDR3 length equals 14 residues. The V and J ends lost 5 bases and 5 bases, in that order; junction bases with no gene match: 6. The germline V gene encodes CDR1 SGHTA and CDR2 FQGTGA. CDR3 nucleotides: TGTGCCAGCAGCCTGACAGGGGGCGCGAACGAGCAGTACTTC. It codes for CASSLTGGANEQYF.

The chain has TRBV28 and TRBJ2-7; D is ambiguous. This CDR3 has 12 residues. Trimming left V 8 bases short and J 4 bases short, with 12 bases between. The germline CDR1 and CDR2 sequences are MDHEN and SYDVKM. The CDR3 reads CASALTEYEQYF. The CDR3 nucleotides read TGTGCCAGCGCGTTGACGGAATACGAGCAGTACTTC.

This clonotype turned up a few times. The genes are TRBV10-3 and TRBJ1-4; possible D gene TRBD1, 6 bases. Trimming took 3 bases from V and 3 from J, leaving 8 bases between them. Germline CDR1 reads ENHRY; CDR2 reads SYGVKD. The CDR3 extends over 14 amino acids. The CDR3: CAISEGGPNEKLFF. The CDR3, as DNA: TGTGCCATCAGTGAAGGGGGGCCTAATGAAAAACTGTTTTTT.

This clonotype was detected many times. The genes are TRBV7-9 and TRBJ1-3; TRBD1 matches at 8 bases. The CDR3 sequence is 14 residues long. Germline V gene sequence: CDR1 SEHNR, CDR2 FQNEAQ (reference sequence). The junction had 3 bases not matched to a gene; V was cut back by 5 bases and J by 3 bases. CDR3 DNA: TGTGCCAGCAGCCCGGACAGGGTTGGAAACACCATATATTTT. It yields the protein CASSPDRVGNTIYF. The full variable domain, in which reference TRBV7-9 and TRBJ1-3 provide the parts outside the CDR3, is DTGVSQNPRHKITKRGQNVTFRCDPISEHNRLYWYRQTLGQGPEFLTYFQNEAQLEKSRLLSDRFSAERPKGSFSTLEIQRTEQGDSAMYLCASSPDRVGNTIYFGEGSWLTVV.

This clonotype was seen only a few times. The rearrangement uses TRBV6-2 or TRBV6-3 and TRBJ2-1, with D tentatively TRBD1 or TRBD2 (5 bases each). There are 14 residues in the CDR3. Germline values: CDR1 MNHEY, CDR2 SVGEGT. Trimming left V 0 bases short and J 4 bases short, with 7 bases between. The CDR3 sequence: CASSYSGEYNEQFF. DNA of the CDR3: TGTGCCAGCAGTTACTCAGGGGAGTACAATGAGCAGTTCTTC.

This clonotype was counted at least ten times. This chain links TRBV2 with TRBJ2-5; D might be TRBD2 (5 bases). The ends were cut back, 1 base at V and 5 bases at J, with 11 bases in the middle. CDR1 is SNHLY, CDR2 FYNNEI, per germline. The CDR3 spans 14 residues. The CDR3 sequence is CASSEVPGGETQYF. CDR3 sequence (DNA): TGTGCCAGCAGTGAAGTCCCAGGCGGGGAGACCCAGTACTTC.

This clonotype was counted ten times or more. The chain links TRBV11-2 to TRBJ2-5, with a tentative D call TRBD1 (6 bases). This CDR3 contains 15 residues. The V gene's germline CDR1 is SGHAT and CDR2 FQNNGV. V lost 5 bases, J lost 4 bases, and 17 bases lay in between. The CDR3 loop reads CASSKRQVSRETQYF. For the CDR3, the DNA is TGTGCCAGCAGCAAAAGACAGGTCTCCCGAGAGACCCAGTACTTC.

V is TRBV6-1 and J is TRBJ2-1; 11 bases agree with TRBD2. J gave up 4 bases and V 6 bases, and 8 bases lay outside the gene matches. Germline V lookup: CDR1 MNHNS, CDR2 SASEGT. This CDR3 is 16 amino acids long. This CDR3 reads CASRSLIAGGYNEQFF. The CDR3 nucleotides are TGTGCCAGCAGATCCCTCATAGCGGGAGGGTACAATGAGCAGTTCTTC.

The sample holds many counts of this clonotype. The rearrangement joins TRBV3-1 to TRBJ1-2; D remains ambiguous. Per germline, CDR1 LGHDT and CDR2 YNNKEL (reference sequence). The CDR3 covers 13 residues. V was trimmed by 0 bases and J by 8 bases, leaving 10 bases between them. The DNA of the CDR3 is TGTGCCAGCAGCCAAGATCTTTCGGTAGGCTACACCTTC. It translates to CASSQDLSVGYTF.

As for this clonotype: This clone may be a read error of a much larger clone one base away. V gene TRBV10-1 combines with J gene TRBJ2-2; tentatively, D is TRBD1 or TRBD2 (6 bases each). V was trimmed by 1 base and J by 5 bases, leaving 17 bases between them. Per germline, CDR1 WNHNN and CDR2 SYGVQD (reference sequence). The CDR3 contains 17 residues. The CDR3, as DNA: TGCGCCAGCAGTGAGTTACCCGGGGGCCCGAGAACCGGGGAGCTGTTTTTT. Its protein product is CASSELPGGPRTGELFF.

This clonotype came up many times. CDR3 sequence reads: CASTGLWAFF. The CDR3 bases are TGTGCCAGCACAGGGCTCTGGGCTTTCTTT. The chain employs TRBV28 and TRBJ1-1; D might be TRBD1 (5 bases). The CDR3 totals 10 residues. Looked up from germline, CDR1 is MDHEN and CDR2 is SYDVKM. V lost 7 bases to trimming and J lost 11 bases, with 11 bases between them.

Details on this clonotype: A clone one base away is much larger, so this may be a read error. The chain has TRBV12-3 or TRBV12-4 and TRBJ2-1, with a possible D match to TRBD1 (6 bases). The end of the DNA fits TRBJ2-7 better, so the J call may be wrong. The CDR3 is made up of 13 amino acids. CDR3 DNA: TGTGCCAGCAAAGTAAGGGGGAGCAATGAGCAGTACTTC. Translated, it gives CASKVRGSNEQYF.

This clonotype was observed a handful of times. V usage is TRBV29-1 and J usage is TRBJ1-1, with D perhaps TRBD1 (6 bases). CDR1 and CDR2 from the germline V gene are SQVTM and ANQGSEA. The CDR3 sequence is 13 residues long. V was shortened by 4 bases and J by 1 base, with 10 bases between the two germline ends. The CDR3 loop reads CSVGQVQNTEAFF. The CDR3 nucleotides are TGCAGCGTTGGACAGGTTCAGAACACTGAAGCTTTCTTT.